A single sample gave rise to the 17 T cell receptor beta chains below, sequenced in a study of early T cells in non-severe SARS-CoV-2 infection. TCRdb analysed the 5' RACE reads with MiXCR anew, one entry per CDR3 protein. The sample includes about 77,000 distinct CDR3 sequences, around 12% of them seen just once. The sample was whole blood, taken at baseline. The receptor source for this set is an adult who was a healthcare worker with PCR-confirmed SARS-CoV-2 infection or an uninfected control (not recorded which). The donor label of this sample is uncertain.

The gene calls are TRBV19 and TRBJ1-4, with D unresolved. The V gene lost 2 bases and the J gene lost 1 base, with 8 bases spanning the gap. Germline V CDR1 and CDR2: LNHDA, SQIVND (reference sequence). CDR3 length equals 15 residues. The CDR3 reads CASSIFGETNEKLFF. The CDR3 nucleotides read TGTGCCAGTAGTATATTCGGGGAAACTAATGAAAAACTGTTTTTT.

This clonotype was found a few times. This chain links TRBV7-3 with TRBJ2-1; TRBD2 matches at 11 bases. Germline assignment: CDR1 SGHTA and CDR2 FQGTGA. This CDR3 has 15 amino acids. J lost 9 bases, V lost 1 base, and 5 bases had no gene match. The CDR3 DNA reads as TGTGCCAGCAGCTTAAATAGCGGGGGGGCTGGTGAGCAGTTCTTC. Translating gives CASSLNSGGAGEQFF.

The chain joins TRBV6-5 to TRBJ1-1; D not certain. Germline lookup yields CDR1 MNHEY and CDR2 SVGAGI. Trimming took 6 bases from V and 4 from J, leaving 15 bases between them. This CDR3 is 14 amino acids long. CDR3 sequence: CASSPVLAGTEAFF. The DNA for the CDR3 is TGTGCCAGCAGCCCTGTACTCGCGGGCACTGAAGCTTTCTTT.

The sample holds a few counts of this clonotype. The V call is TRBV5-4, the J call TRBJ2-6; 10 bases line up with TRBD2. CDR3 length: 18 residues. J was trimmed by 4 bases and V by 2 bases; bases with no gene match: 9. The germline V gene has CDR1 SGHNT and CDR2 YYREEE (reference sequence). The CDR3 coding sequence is TGTGCCAGCAGCTTACAAGCGGGGGGGCCTTCCGGGGCCAACGTCCTGACTTTC. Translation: CASSLQAGGPSGANVLTF.

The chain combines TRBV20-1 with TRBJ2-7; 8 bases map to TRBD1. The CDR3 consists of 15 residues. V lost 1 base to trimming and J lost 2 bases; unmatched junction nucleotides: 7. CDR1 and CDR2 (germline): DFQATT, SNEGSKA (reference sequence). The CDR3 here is CSARAFQGAPYEQYF. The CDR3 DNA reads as TGCAGTGCTAGAGCCTTTCAGGGGGCCCCCTACGAGCAGTACTTC.

CDR3 loop: CASSQDSRKVHEQYF. CDR3 DNA sequence: TGTGCCAGCAGCCAAGATAGCAGGAAAGTTCACGAGCAGTACTTC. The V gene is TRBV3-2, the J gene TRBJ2-7. TRBV3-2 has pseudogene status. The CDR3 contains 15 residues.

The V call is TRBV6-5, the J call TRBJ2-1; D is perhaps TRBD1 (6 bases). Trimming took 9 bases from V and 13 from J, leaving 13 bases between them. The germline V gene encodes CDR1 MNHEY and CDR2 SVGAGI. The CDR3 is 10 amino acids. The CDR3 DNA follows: TGTGCCAGGTTAGGGGGAGAACAGTTCTTC. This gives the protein CARLGGEQFF.

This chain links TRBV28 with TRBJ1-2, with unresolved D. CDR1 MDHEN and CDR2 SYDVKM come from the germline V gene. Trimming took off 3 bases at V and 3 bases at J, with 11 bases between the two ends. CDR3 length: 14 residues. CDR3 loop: CASSLYPEDYGYTF. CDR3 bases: TGTGCCAGCAGTTTGTACCCAGAAGACTATGGCTACACCTTC.

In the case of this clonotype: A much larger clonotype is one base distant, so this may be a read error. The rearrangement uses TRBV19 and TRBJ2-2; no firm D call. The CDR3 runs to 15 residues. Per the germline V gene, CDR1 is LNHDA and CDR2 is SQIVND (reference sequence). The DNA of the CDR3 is TGTGTCAGTAGCCTGACAATTTGGGACACCGGGGAGCTGTTTTTT. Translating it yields CVSSLTIWDTGELFF.

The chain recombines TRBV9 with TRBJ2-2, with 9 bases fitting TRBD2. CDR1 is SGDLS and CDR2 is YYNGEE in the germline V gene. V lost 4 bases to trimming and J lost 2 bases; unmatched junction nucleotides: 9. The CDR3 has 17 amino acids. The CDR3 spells CASSLSRLAANTGELFF. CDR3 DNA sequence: TGTGCCAGCAGCCTCTCCCGACTAGCGGCTAACACCGGGGAGCTGTTTTTT.

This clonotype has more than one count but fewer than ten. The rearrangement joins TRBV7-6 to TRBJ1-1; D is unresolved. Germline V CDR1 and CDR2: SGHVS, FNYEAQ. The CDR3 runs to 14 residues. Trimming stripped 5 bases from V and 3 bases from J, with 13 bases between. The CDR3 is CASSLGALDTEAFF. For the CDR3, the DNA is TGTGCCAGCAGCCTAGGCGCTTTGGACACTGAAGCTTTCTTT.

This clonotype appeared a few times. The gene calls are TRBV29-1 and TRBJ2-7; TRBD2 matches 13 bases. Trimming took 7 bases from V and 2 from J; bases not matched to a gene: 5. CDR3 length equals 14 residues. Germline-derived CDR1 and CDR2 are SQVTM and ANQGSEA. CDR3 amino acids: CSAQGLAGTYEQYF. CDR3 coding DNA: TGCAGCGCGCAGGGACTAGCGGGAACCTACGAGCAGTACTTC.

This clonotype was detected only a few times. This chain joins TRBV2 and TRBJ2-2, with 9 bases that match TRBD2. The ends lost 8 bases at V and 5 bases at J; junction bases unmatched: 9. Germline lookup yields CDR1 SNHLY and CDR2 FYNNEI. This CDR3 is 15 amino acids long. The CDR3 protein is CASRAAGGYTGELFF. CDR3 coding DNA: TGTGCCAGCCGAGCGGCGGGGGGGTATACCGGGGAGCTGTTTTTT.

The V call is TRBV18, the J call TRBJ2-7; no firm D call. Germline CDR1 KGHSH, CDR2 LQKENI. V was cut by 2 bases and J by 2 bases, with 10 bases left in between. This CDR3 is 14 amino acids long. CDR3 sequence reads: CASSPKQLTYEQYF. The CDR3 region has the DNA TGTGCCAGCTCACCAAAACAGCTAACCTACGAGCAGTACTTC.

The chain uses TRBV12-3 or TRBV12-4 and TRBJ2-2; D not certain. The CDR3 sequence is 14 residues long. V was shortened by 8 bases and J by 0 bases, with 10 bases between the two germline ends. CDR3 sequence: CASGGRSNTGELFF. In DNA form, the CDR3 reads TGTGCCAGCGGCGGCCGGTCGAACACCGGGGAGCTGTTTTTT.

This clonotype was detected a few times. As DNA, the CDR3 is TGTGCCAGCAGCTTAGCGGGGGCCACAGGTCAGACCCAGTACTTC. This codes for CASSLAGATGQTQYF. The V gene is TRBV7-3, the J gene TRBJ2-5; tentative D call: TRBD2 (7 bases). Germline V lookup: CDR1 SGHTA, CDR2 FQGTGA. Trimming shortened V by 2 bases and J by 6 bases, and 16 bases separated the two germline ends. This CDR3 region has 15 residues.

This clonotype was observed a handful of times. The DNA of the CDR3 is TGTGCCAGCAGCCCTCCTCTGCGGGTTAGCACAGATACGCAGTATTTT. Translating it yields CASSPPLRVSTDTQYF. The chain combines TRBV9 with TRBJ2-3; possible D gene TRBD2, 5 bases. The germline V and J ends were trimmed by 4 bases and 0 bases, with 15 bases remaining between them. Germline CDR1 and CDR2: SGDLS and YYNGEE. This CDR3 comprises 16 residues.